Presented here are 3 T cell receptor beta chains from one specimen sequenced in a study of beta chain features in type 1 diabetes. Notes on the study in general: Among patients with Type 1 diabetes, TCRB CDR3s were moderately but significantly shorter in every one of the four CD4+ subsets.

Their target antigens are unknown. Expressed TCRB transcripts were sequenced because the entire RNA isolate underwent reverse transcription. The assay was immunoSEQ multiplex PCR, and TCRdb's table has in-frame clones only and misses some. This sample has 15,000 to 18,000 clones, with 69% found just once. The sequencing input was Tregs from blood. These receptors came from a man aged 30 to 45 with type 1 diabetes.

The chain combines TRBV19 with TRBJ2-3; D is undetermined. Trimming stripped 5 bases from V and 2 bases from J, with 14 bases between. Germline CDR1 reads LNHDA; CDR2 reads SQIVND (reference sequence). This CDR3 spans 15 amino acids. CDR3 nucleotide sequence: TGTGCCAGTAGTGCCCTGGATACTACCACAGATACGCAGTATTTT. Translated, it gives CASSALDTTTDTQYF.

The V and J genes are TRBV25-1 and TRBJ2-5; tentatively, D is TRBD1 (6 bases). The J call could be wrong; TRBJ2-7 is a better fit for the DNA end. Germline CDR1 reads MGHDK; CDR2 reads SYGVNS. The CDR3 has 14 amino acids. The CDR3 protein is CASSDPQGFSEQYF. The DNA for the CDR3 is TGTGCCAGCAGTGACCCGCAGGGGTTCAGCGAGCAGTACTTC.

The rearrangement joins TRBV5-6 to TRBJ2-5, with 8 bases lining up with TRBD2. CDR3 length: 14 amino acids. Per germline, CDR1 SGHDT and CDR2 YYEEEE. The V gene end was trimmed by 4 bases and the J gene end by 5 bases; junction bases not matched to a gene: 7. As DNA, the CDR3 is TGTGCCAGCAGCCTTCACCGGGGGGGGGAGACCCAGTACTTC. Protein product: CASSLHRGGETQYF.